This T cell receptor beta chain originates from a study of neurological immune-mediated disorders. This clonotype appeared many times. Trimming took 1 base from V and 3 from J, leaving 10 bases between them. Germline V gives CDR1 SGHTA, CDR2 FQGTGA. The CDR3 spans 15 residues. With 10-nucleotide random UMIs included, cDNA was synthesized by 5'RACE. TCRdb processed the 5' RACE reads anew with MiXCR; each CDR3 protein has one entry. There are roughly 70,000 distinct CDR3 sequences in the sample; approximately 4.6% occur only once, and 2% to 2.5% lies in the top ten. The clonotype was recovered from a woman aged 70 to 79 with multiple sclerosis. Sequencing was carried out using PBMCs. V is TRBV7-3 and J is TRBJ2-1; maybe TRBD2 (5 bases). Here the CDR3 DNA reads TGTGCCAGCAGCTTAAGGGCGACTAACTACAATGAGCAGTTCTTC. Its translation is CASSLRATNYNEQFF.